Presented here are 2 T cell receptor beta chains from one specimen sequenced in a study of blood T cell repertoires in COVID-19. The assay was immunoSEQ multiplex PCR, and TCRdb's table has in-frame clones only and misses some. The profile shows about 39,000 clones, more than 80% of them singletons. Sequencing was done on a sample of peripheral blood. The receptors come from a man in his 60s with acute or convalescent COVID-19.

The chain employs TRBV3-1 (or the pseudogene TRBV3-2) and TRBJ1-2; maybe TRBD1 (5 bases). Per the germline V gene, CDR1 is LGHDT and CDR2 is YNNKEL (reference sequence). The CDR3 consists of 11 residues. V was clipped by 11 bases and J by 6 bases, with 13 bases between them. DNA for the CDR3: TGTGCCCCAGGGTTGTTGGATGGCTACACCTTC. It is translated as CAPGLLDGYTF.

The V gene is TRBV7-2, the J gene TRBJ1-6; 8 positions match TRBD1. Unmatched junction bases numbered 7, after V lost 1 base and J lost 8 bases. Germline V gene data show CDR1 as SGHTA and CDR2 as FQGNSA. The CDR3 is 16 amino acids. The CDR3 sequence is CASSLGPGQGDSPLHF. CDR3 in DNA: TGTGCCAGCAGCTTAGGCCCTGGACAGGGCGATTCACCCCTCCACTTT.